This is a list of T cell receptor beta chains from one sample in a study of tumor-infiltrating lymphocytes in primary liver carcinoma. TCRdb reprocessed the multiplex PCR reads with MiXCR, giving one entry per CDR3 protein. The data show 190,000 or so distinct CDR3 sequences, 65% seen once. The sample taken for sequencing was peripheral blood. Source of these receptors: a woman aged 55-75 years with primary liver carcinoma and hepatitis B virus infection. The CDR3 runs from the conserved cysteine through the conserved F or W. D genes are given only for firm matches. Some rows have no size entry. The others give once, few or many, or a class for an expanded clone.

clone size	D gene	J gene	V gene	CDR3 protein	CDR3 DNA
few	TRBD1	TRBJ1-4	TRBV12-3/TRBV12-4	CASSSYRDRSEELFF	TGTGCCAGCAGTTCGTACCGGGACAGAAGTGAAGAACTGTTTTTT
.	.	TRBJ2-1	TRBV11-2	CASSLEGYRSSYNEQFF	TGTGCCAGCAGCTTAGAAGGGTACAGGAGTTCCTACAATGAGCAGTTCTTC
many	.	TRBJ1-2	TRBV7-8	CASSLERTRYGYTF	TGTGCCAGCAGCTTAGAAAGGACCCGCTATGGCTACACCTTC
many	TRBD1	TRBJ1-1	TRBV6-1	CATQGGGTEAFF	TGTGCCACCCAGGGGGGTGGCACTGAAGCTTTCTTT
.	.	TRBJ1-1	TRBV11-2	CVNSLGGQRDTEAFF	TGTGTCAACAGCTTAGGAGGACAGAGAGACACTGAAGCTTTCTTT
.	.	TRBJ1-5	TRBV6-5	CASSYFGQPQHF	TGTGCCAGCAGTTACTTCGGTCAGCCCCAGCATTTT
many	TRBD2	TRBJ2-1	TRBV11-3	CASSLRTSGRGYNEQFF	TGTGCCAGCAGCTTACGGACTAGCGGGAGGGGGTACAATGAGCAGTTCTTC
many	TRBD2	TRBJ2-1	TRBV6-1	CASRPTSGRVQFF	TGTGCCAGCAGACCAACTAGCGGGAGGGTTCAGTTCTTC
.	TRBD1	TRBJ1-1	TRBV28	CATRAGQVNTEAFF	TGTGCCACCAGGGCAGGACAGGTGAACACTGAAGCTTTCTTT
.	TRBD2	TRBJ2-3	TRBV6-5	CASSYSGAGGLITDTQYF	TGTGCCAGCAGTTACTCGGGAGCGGGAGGGCTCATCACAGATACGCAGTATTTT
once	.	TRBJ2-3	TRBV6-5	CVSIRLLGSDTQYF	TGTGTCAGCATCAGATTATTGGGATCAGATACGCAGTATTTT
.	TRBD2	TRBJ2-2	TRBV11-2	CASRGLAGGPTEELFF	TGTGCCAGCAGGGGACTAGCGGGGGGGCCCACCGAGGAGCTGTTTTTT
.	TRBD2	TRBJ2-1	TRBV20-1	CSASGTSGTNEQFF	TGCAGTGCTAGCGGCACTAGCGGGACCAATGAGCAGTTCTTC
.	.	TRBJ1-2	TRBV5-4	CAGSLDRNYGYTF	TGTGCCGGCAGCTTGGACAGAAACTATGGCTACACCTTC
few	TRBD2	TRBJ2-1	TRBV28	CASSPGLGAGALREQFF	TGTGCCAGCAGCCCGGGTTTGGGTGCGGGAGCCCTCCGTGAGCAGTTCTTC
once	.	TRBJ2-3	TRBV10-2	CASSGARGRQYF	TGTGCCAGCAGTGGCGCGAGAGGAAGGCAGTATTTT
.	TRBD1	TRBJ2-1	TRBV7-8	CASSLDQGAFDEQFF	TGTGCCAGCAGCTTAGACCAGGGGGCCTTCGATGAGCAGTTCTTC
.	TRBD1	TRBJ2-2	TRBV11-2	CPSSDRGRDTGELFF	TGTCCCAGCAGCGACAGGGGGCGCGACACCGGGGAACTGTTTTTT
.	.	TRBJ1-6	TRBV5-1	CASSMGDSPLHF	TGCGCCAGCAGTATGGGGGATTCACCCCTCCACTTT
.	TRBD2	TRBJ2-4	TRBV11-3	CASCLVGRGSPKNIQYF	TGTGCCAGCTGCCTAGTAGGCCGCGGGAGCCCCAAAAACATTCAGTACTTC
.	TRBD2	TRBJ2-3	TRBV7-9	CASSGTSGRAADTQYF	TGTGCCAGCAGCGGGACTAGCGGGAGGGCCGCAGATACGCAGTATTTT
few	TRBD1	TRBJ2-7	TRBV5-4	CASSWPPGQGRNEQYF	TGTGCCAGCAGCTGGCCTCCGGGACAGGGAAGAAACGAGCAGTACTTC
once	.	TRBJ2-7	TRBV11-3	CASSTTPYREAYEQYF	TGTGCCAGCAGCACTACCCCTTACAGGGAAGCCTACGAGCAGTACTTC
.	TRBD2	TRBJ2-3	TRBV12-3/TRBV12-4	CASSLLAGSTDTQYF	TGTGCCAGCAGTCTACTAGCGGGGTCCACAGATACGCAGTATTTT
.	.	TRBJ2-1	TRBV11-2	CASSSFSGRTPYNEHFF	TGTGCCAGCAGCTCTTTCAGCGGCAGAACACCCTACAATGAGCACTTCTTC
.	.	TRBJ2-7	TRBV11-2	CASSSRPVVDERYF	TGTGCCAGCAGCTCCCGACCAGTGGTGGACGAGCGGTACTTC
.	.	TRBJ2-2	TRBV11-2	CASSWTLSGTGELFF	TGTGCCAGCAGTTGGACCCTGTCCGGCACCGGGGAGTTGTTTTTT
.	.	TRBJ2-1	TRBV12-5	CASGLKPNGEQFF	TGTGCTAGTGGCCTCAAGCCAAATGGTGAACAGTTCTTC
.	.	TRBJ2-5	TRBV11-2	CASSRELGETQYF	TGTGCCAGCAGCCGCGAACTAGGAGAGACCCAGTATTTC
few	TRBD2	TRBJ2-7	TRBV18	CASSPTSGRVTEQYF	TGTGCCAGCTCACCGACTAGCGGTCGAGTAACCGAGCAGTACTTC
.	.	TRBJ1-5	TRBV11-2	CASIWTGNQRQHF	TGTGCCAGCATCTGGACTGGGAATCAGCGCCAGCATTTT
.	.	TRBJ2-7	TRBV11-2	CVSGTAGSYEQYF	TGTGTCAGCGGCACCGCCGGCTCCTACGAGCAGTACTTC
.	TRBD2	TRBJ2-3	TRBV29-1	CRVVSGGTDTQYF	TGCAGAGTTGTTAGCGGGGGCACAGATACGCAGTATTTT
many	.	TRBJ2-2	TRBV11-2	CASSPTVPNTGELFF	TGTGCCAGCAGCCCAACCGTACCGAACACCGGGGAGCTGTTTTTT
.	.	TRBJ2-2	TRBV14	CTSCQKLTANTGELFF	TGTACCAGCTGCCAAAAACTCACAGCGAACACCGGGGAGCTGTTTTTT
many	.	TRBJ2-1	TRBV4-2	CASSQDRARGGNEQFF	TGTGCCAGCAGCCAAGATAGGGCTAGGGGGGGCAATGAGCAGTTCTTC
.	TRBD1	TRBJ1-5	TRBV11-2	CTSSATTGFDHPQHF	TGTACCAGCAGCGCCACGACAGGGTTCGATCATCCCCAGCATTTT
once	.	TRBJ2-7	TRBV4-1	CANSQVSGDEQYF	TGCGCCAATAGCCAAGTTTCAGGCGACGAGCAGTACTTC
.	TRBD2	TRBJ2-5	TRBV11-2	CARSYSPGSGREIQYF	TGTGCCAGAAGCTACTCCCCTGGTAGCGGGAGAGAGATCCAGTACTTC
.	TRBD1	TRBJ1-2	TRBV12-3/TRBV12-4	CASSPRQGSNYDYTF	TGTGCCAGCAGCCCTCGACAGGGATCCAACTATGACTACACCTTC
once	TRBD2	TRBJ2-5	TRBV11-1	CASCCYATSGRNRETQYF	TGTGCCAGCTGCTGTTATGCGACTAGCGGGAGGAACCGAGAGACCCAGTACTTC
once	.	TRBJ2-7	TRBV11-2	CASSLGPVEQYF	TGTGCCAGCAGCTTAGGTCCCGTCGAGCAGTACTTC
.	.	TRBJ2-3	TRBV11-3	CASSPGGGPTDMQYF	TGTGCCAGCAGCCCCGGTGGGGGTCCCACAGATATGCAGTATTTT
few	.	TRBJ1-1	TRBV7-9	CASSLDGSYRVAFF	TGTGCCAGCAGCTTAGATGGTTCGTACAGGGTGGCTTTCTTT
.	TRBD2	TRBJ2-3	TRBV2	CASSRLALPPDTQYF	TGTGCCAGCTCCAGACTAGCCCTCCCCCCAGATACGCAGTATTTT
.	.	TRBJ2-3	TRBV28	CASSTSTDMQYF	TGTGCCAGCAGTACTAGCACAGATATGCAGTATTTT
.	.	TRBJ2-4	TRBV2	CASNGGTDIQYF	TGTGCCAGCAATGGGGGGACGGACATTCAGTACTTC
.	TRBD1	TRBJ2-2	TRBV11-3	CASNPKAGGTGELFF	TGTGCCAGCAACCCCAAGGCAGGGGGCACCGGGGAGCTGTTTTTT
.	.	TRBJ1-2	TRBV5-4	CASSFRTNYGYTF	TGTGCCAGCAGCTTCCGGACTAACTATGGCTACACCTTC
.	.	TRBJ2-3	TRBV28	CASRSSGSRTDTQYF	TGTGCCAGCAGAAGCAGCGGGTCTCGCACAGATACGCAGTATTTT
.	TRBD1	TRBJ2-2	TRBV6-1	CASSGQGSGTGELSF	TGTGCCAGCAGTGGTCAGGGGTCGGGCACAGGGGAGCTGTCTTTT